Listed below are T cell receptor beta chains from one sample, sequenced in a study of T cell changes during pregnancy in multiple sclerosis. Generated by immunoSEQ multiplex PCR, the TCRdb table keeps only in-frame clones and is missing some. The sample holds about 70,000 clones, 85% to 95% seen once. Source: CD8+ T cells from peripheral blood mononuclear cells, taken in the third trimester of pregnancy. These receptor sequences come from a female donor in good health, enrolled as a control in a pregnancy study. Each CDR3 is given with its conserved first and last residue. D genes are given only for firm matches. The size entry is marked missing in some rows and otherwise reads once, few, many or a size class.

clone size	V gene	J gene	D gene	CDR3 DNA	CDR3 protein
.	TRBV5-1	TRBJ1-2	.	TGCGCCAGCAGCCGCCCCGGGACACTCAACTATGGCTACACCTTC	CASSRPGTLNYGYTF
.	TRBV9	TRBJ2-1	TRBD2	TGTGCATCGGGGGGCAATGAGCAGTTCTTC	CASGGNEQFF
.	TRBV6-1	TRBJ1-6	.	TGTGCCAGCAGTGAACCCCAGGACAGTTTCTCCTATAATTCACCCCTCCACTTT	CASSEPQDSFSYNSPLHF
.	TRBV30	TRBJ1-1	.	TGTGCCTGGGGACAGAGTCAGAACACTGAAGCTTTCTTT	CAWGQSQNTEAFF
.	TRBV7-9	TRBJ2-7	.	TGTGCCAGCAGCTTAGGTAGCAGGGTTGGCGAGCAGTACTTC	CASSLGSRVGEQYF
.	TRBV7-9	TRBJ1-2	TRBD1	TGTGCCAGCAGCCGAACTTTAATCGGGACAGGGAAAGACTCCGATGGCTACACCTTC	CASSRTLIGTGKDSDGYTF
.	TRBV27	TRBJ2-7	TRBD1	TGTGCCAGCAGTCAGCCGGGACAGGGTGGTTCCTACGAGCAGTACTTC	CASSQPGQGGSYEQYF
.	TRBV12-5	TRBJ1-2	.	TGTGCTGTCGACAGGAACTATGGCTACACCTTC	CAVDRNYGYTF
.	TRBV9	TRBJ2-7	.	TGTGCCAGCAGCGTAGATTCGGGGGGCGCTTACGAGCAGTACTTC	CASSVDSGGAYEQYF
.	TRBV4-1	TRBJ2-2	.	TGCGCCAGCAGCCAAGAGCGAGCTTCGAACACCGGGGAGCTGTTTTTT	CASSQERASNTGELFF
.	TRBV4-3	TRBJ2-2	TRBD2	TGCGCCAGCAGACCGATCGTCGGGGGGACCGGGGAGCTGTTTTTT	CASRPIVGGTGELFF
.	TRBV4-2	TRBJ2-5	TRBD2	TGTGCCAGCAGCCAAGATACGGTAGCGGGGGACCTTCCGATCGGGGAGACCCAGTACTTC	CASSQDTVAGDLPIGETQYF
.	TRBV19	TRBJ1-1	.	TGTGCCAGTAAAACAGGTAACACTGAAGCTTTCTTT	CASKTGNTEAFF
.	TRBV7-9	TRBJ1-2	.	TGTGCCAGCAGCTTTTCAGGGGCCAATGATGGCTACACCTTC	CASSFSGANDGYTF
.	TRBV4-1	TRBJ1-1	.	TGCGCCAGCAGCCCGCAAATTTCTACAGGGATAGGAGCTTTCTTT	CASSPQISTGIGAFF
.	TRBV4-1	TRBJ1-1	TRBD1	TGCGCCAGCAGCCCCCAGGGGGCCGCTGAAGCTTTCTTT	CASSPQGAAEAFF
.	TRBV11-2	TRBJ1-1	.	TGTGCCAGCGTTAGGAACACTGAAGCTTTCTTT	CASVRNTEAFF
.	TRBV2	TRBJ1-1	.	TGTGCCAGCAGTGATGACAGTGAAGCTTTCTTT	CASSDDSEAFF
.	TRBV9	TRBJ1-2	.	TGTGCCAGCAGCCCGGGGGGTCGGGGCTATGGCTACACCTTC	CASSPGGRGYGYTF
.	TRBV25-1	TRBJ2-5	TRBD1	TGTGCCAGCAGCGCCATTTGGACAGGGGATGTGGAGACCCAGTACTTC	CASSAIWTGDVETQYF
.	TRBV7-9	TRBJ2-2	TRBD1	TGTGCCAGCAGCGCGCGACAGGGTAGCACCGGGGAGCTGTTTTTT	CASSARQGSTGELFF
.	TRBV9	TRBJ2-7	TRBD1	TGTGCCAGCAGCGAGCAGAAGACAGGGTCCAACGAGCAGTACTTC	CASSEQKTGSNEQYF
once	TRBV5-1	TRBJ2-4	.	TGCGCCAGCAGCTTCTCAGAGGGTGCCAAAAACATTCAGTACTTC	CASSFSEGAKNIQYF
.	TRBV7-2	TRBJ2-7	TRBD1	TGTGCCAGCAGCGATGGACAGGGGATCTACGAGCAGTACTTC	CASSDGQGIYEQYF
.	TRBV4-2	TRBJ1-3	.	TGTGCCAGCAGCCAAGATTTTCGGGTCTCCGGAAACACCATATATTTT	CASSQDFRVSGNTIYF
.	TRBV6-9	TRBJ2-3	TRBD2	TGTGCCAGCAGCCCTCCTCTAGCGGGTCACACAGATACGCAGTATTTT	CASSPPLAGHTDTQYF
.	TRBV9	TRBJ2-2	.	TGTGCCACCTCACACCCTGACACCGGGGAGCTGTTTTTT	CATSHPDTGELFF
once	TRBV4-3	TRBJ2-7	TRBD1	TGCGCCAGCAGCCAAGCCCTGACAGGGATTACGGGCGAGCAGTACTTC	CASSQALTGITGEQYF
.	TRBV9	TRBJ2-7	TRBD2	TGTGCCAGCAGCCGCGGTAGCGGGGGTCTGGAGCAGTACTTC	CASSRGSGGLEQYF
.	TRBV27	TRBJ1-2	.	TGTGCCAGCAGTTTATTTGCCGGGGGGGGCTACACCTTC	CASSLFAGGGYTF
.	TRBV9	TRBJ1-1	.	TGTGCCAGCAGCGTAGCGTGGAACACTGAAGCTTTCTTT	CASSVAWNTEAFF
.	TRBV29-1	TRBJ2-2	TRBD2	TGCAGCGTCGACTCGGGACTAGCGGCCGGGGAGCTGTTTTTT	CSVDSGLAAGELFF
once	TRBV27	TRBJ1-5	TRBD1	TGTGCCAGCAGCCAAGGAGCAGGGGGCACTCAGCCCCAGCATTTT	CASSQGAGGTQPQHF
.	TRBV27	TRBJ1-4	.	TGTGCCAGCAGCCCAGGGGCGGCTAATGAAAAACTGTTTTTT	CASSPGAANEKLFF
.	TRBV7-8	TRBJ1-1	.	TGTGCCAGCAGCTTAGAGGCACGGAGGTCTGCTTTCTTT	CASSLEARRSAFF
few	TRBV4-2	TRBJ1-2	.	TGTGCCAGCAGCCAAGGAGGGTGGGGCTACACCTTC	CASSQGGWGYTF
.	TRBV30	TRBJ2-7	.	TGTGCCTGTTCGAGTGGTGCAGGTTCGTACGAGCAGTACTTC	CACSSGAGSYEQYF
.	TRBV5-6	TRBJ2-7	.	TGTGCCAGCAGCCCTAATTTGGGGCACTACGAGCAGTACTTC	CASSPNLGHYEQYF
.	TRBV7-8	TRBJ2-1	TRBD2	TGTGCCAGCGCCATTGGGACTAGCGGGGATCTATTCTACAATGAGCAGTTCTTC	CASAIGTSGDLFYNEQFF
once	TRBV6-1	TRBJ1-2	.	TGTGCCAGCAGTGATTGGCAGCAAGTTCTAGAAGGCTACACCTTC	CASSDWQQVLEGYTF
once	TRBV6-1	TRBJ2-7	TRBD1	TGTGCCAGCAGTGAATCAGGGACAGTCGTCTCCTACGAGCAGTACTTC	CASSESGTVVSYEQYF
.	TRBV11-1	TRBJ1-5	.	TGTGCCAGCAGCTTGAGAGGCATATGCAATCAGCCCCAGCATTTT	CASSLRGICNQPQHF
.	TRBV7-6	TRBJ2-3	.	TGTGCCAGCAGCGCCGAGGAGTCTATGGAAGTTAGCACAGATACGCAGTATTTT	CASSAEESMEVSTDTQYF
.	TRBV4-3	TRBJ1-1	TRBD1	TGCGCCAGCAGCCGGGCCTGGGACAGTTTTCTGAACACTGAAGCTTTCTTT	CASSRAWDSFLNTEAFF
.	TRBV13	TRBJ1-1	.	TGTGCCAGCAGCTTAGGCTCTCCTGAAGCTTTCTTT	CASSLGSPEAFF
once	TRBV2	TRBJ2-5	TRBD2	TGTGCCAGCAGTCCTCGACTAGCCGACACCCAGTACTTC	CASSPRLADTQYF
.	TRBV7-2	TRBJ2-1	.	TGTGCCAGCAGCTTAATGGAGGGCCCCTACAATGAGCAGTTCTTC	CASSLMEGPYNEQFF
.	TRBV29-1	TRBJ2-7	.	TGCAGCGTTGTGGCCTCCCCCTACGAGCAGTACTTC	CSVVASPYEQYF
.	TRBV27	TRBJ1-2	.	TGTGCCAGCAGTTTGCGGGGGATCGGCTACACCTTC	CASSLRGIGYTF
.	TRBV6-5	TRBJ2-2	.	TGTGCCAGCAGTTATTCTCCTACAGGAGCCACCGGGGAGCTGTTTTTT	CASSYSPTGATGELFF
.	TRBV19	TRBJ1-5	.	TGTGCCAGTAGTATAGTCCCGGTTGAGACCCAGCATTTT	CASSIVPVETQHF
.	TRBV4-3	TRBJ2-7	TRBD2	TGCGCCAGCAGCCAACTTCCGGGACTAGGGGACGAGAACGAGCAGTACTTC	CASSQLPGLGDENEQYF
.	TRBV4-2	TRBJ2-6	TRBD2	TGTGCCAGCAGCCAAGCCGGGGGGTCTGGGGCCAACGTCCTGACTTTC	CASSQAGGSGANVLTF
.	TRBV2	TRBJ1-2	TRBD1	TGTGCCAGCAGTGACACAGGGGGGCCTAACTATGGCTACACCTTC	CASSDTGGPNYGYTF
.	TRBV5-1	TRBJ2-7	TRBD1	TGCGCCAGCAGCCTGGGGATTAGGACAGGGTACTACGAGCAGTACTTC	CASSLGIRTGYYEQYF